This T cell receptor beta chain comes out of a study of T cell repertoires in cytomegalovirus infection. Using its own MiXCR run on the reads, TCRdb lists one record per CDR3 protein. The sample holds tens of thousands of distinct CDR3 sequences, 20% to 25% seen once. A note on this clonotype: Antigen: not known.

Germline values: CDR1 SQVTM, CDR2 ANQGSEA. V dropped 7 bases and J dropped 7; count of bases not matched to a gene: 6. The CDR3 is 12 amino acids. This specimen was CD8+ T cells from cultured PBMCs, taken from culture after CMV antigen stimulation. This chain joins TRBV29-1 and TRBJ1-1, with 10 bases that match TRBD1. The source of this sequence is a human donor in good health (CMV status not recorded). Some clones in this sample may be carry-over from other donors' samples. CDR3 amino acids: CSGDRGRGEAFF. The CDR3, as DNA: TGCAGCGGTGACAGGGGGCGCGGTGAAGCTTTCTTT.